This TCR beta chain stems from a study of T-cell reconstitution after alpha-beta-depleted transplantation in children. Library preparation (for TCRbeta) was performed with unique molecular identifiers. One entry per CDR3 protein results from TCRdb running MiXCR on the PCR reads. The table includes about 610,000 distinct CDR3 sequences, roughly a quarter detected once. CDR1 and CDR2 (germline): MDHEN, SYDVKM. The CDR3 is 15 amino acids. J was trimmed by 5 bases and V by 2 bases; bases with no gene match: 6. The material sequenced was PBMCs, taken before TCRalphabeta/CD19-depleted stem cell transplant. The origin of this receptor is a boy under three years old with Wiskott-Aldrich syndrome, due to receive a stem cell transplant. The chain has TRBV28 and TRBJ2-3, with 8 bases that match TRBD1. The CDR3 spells CASSLQGAIRDTQYF. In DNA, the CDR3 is TGTGCCAGCAGTTTACAGGGGGCGATAAGAGATACGCAGTATTTT.